This passage covers 19 T cell receptor beta chains from one sample sequenced in a study of T cell responses to AZD1222 COVID-19 vaccine (TCRdb year 2021). The method behind the library was the immunoSEQ multiplex PCR assay. TCRdb took this table from immuneACCESS and kept in-frame rearrangements with V and J called. Such tables lack part of the clones; where checked against another copy, unresolved V genes explain under half of the gap, and the rest is unexplained. The sample has about 110,000 clones on record, just over 90% of them singletons. Clones ranked in the top ten supply 6.2% of the sample. Explained via the paper, the time point label denotes: about 28 days (+/-7) after the second vaccine dose. The sequences come from peripheral blood, collected 28 days after the second AZD1222 dose. The receptors were gathered from an adult who received the AZD1222 COVID-19 vaccine.

The rearrangement joins TRBV12-3 or TRBV12-4 to TRBJ2-5; TRBD2 agrees at 10 bases. The V gene end was trimmed by 6 bases and the J gene end by 2 bases; junction bases not matched to a gene: 0. The CDR3 spans 13 residues. The CDR3 loop reads CASRTSGQETQYF. The CDR3 DNA sequence: TGTGCCAGCAGGACTAGCGGGCAAGAGACCCAGTACTTC.

This rearrangement joins TRBV14 to TRBJ1-2; 7 nucleotides match TRBD1. Looked up from germline, CDR1 is SGHDN and CDR2 is FVKESK. Trimming cost V 6 bases and J 5 bases; bases outside gene matches: 6. The CDR3 loop spans 13 amino acids. In DNA form, the CDR3 reads TGTGCCAGCAGTCGACAGGGCGGGTATGGCTACACCTTC. It specifies CASSRQGGYGYTF.

This clone was counted between two and nine times. The chain combines TRBV6-5 with TRBJ1-1; D is perhaps TRBD1 (5 bases). This CDR3 is built from 12 residues. The V gene lost 4 bases and the J gene lost 5 bases, with 8 bases spanning the gap. Germline V gene data show CDR1 as MNHEY and CDR2 as SVGAGI. The chain's CDR3 is CASSFKGTEAFF. DNA of the CDR3: TGTGCCAGCAGTTTCAAGGGGACTGAAGCTTTCTTT.

This sequence joins TRBV30 and TRBJ2-5, with 13 positions matching TRBD2. The CDR3 is made up of 18 amino acids. Germline CDR1 GTSNPN, CDR2 SVGIG (reference sequence). V lost 3 bases and J lost 1; bases outside the gene matches: 11. The CDR3 region is CAWSPGRLAGGAQETQYF. The DNA for the CDR3 is TGTGCCTGGAGCCCAGGGCGACTAGCGGGGGGAGCCCAAGAGACCCAGTACTTC.

V and J are TRBV10-2 and TRBJ2-7; D is unresolved. V lost 3 bases to trimming and J lost 0 bases, with 6 bases between them. CDR1 is WSHSY, CDR2 SAAADI, per germline. The CDR3 is 13 residues long. The CDR3 sequence is CASSEQTSYEQYF. CDR3 nucleotides: TGCGCCAGCAGTGAACAGACCTCCTACGAGCAGTACTTC.

The CDR3 is CASSSDRDRGSYNSPLHF. The DNA of the CDR3 is TGTGCCAGCAGCTCGGATCGGGACAGGGGGTCCTATAATTCACCCCTCCACTTT. This sequence joins TRBV5-6 and TRBJ1-6; 11 bases are a match to TRBD1. After removal of 3 bases from V and 1 base from J, the junction contained 6 bases not matched to a gene. The germline gives CDR1 SGHDT, CDR2 YYEEEE. The CDR3 sequence is 18 residues long.

The chain links TRBV13 to TRBJ2-3, with a weak D call TRBD2 (7 bases). The CDR3 consists of 19 residues. CDR1 is PRHDT and CDR2 is FYEKMQ in the germline V gene (reference sequence). The V end was cut by 5 bases, the J end by 6 bases, with 30 bases between. In nucleotides, the CDR3 is TGTGCCAGCAGCCCACAAAGCCAACGGGGGGCCTTTGGGTTCGATACGCAGTATTTT. Protein sequence: CASSPQSQRGAFGFDTQYF.

The V call is TRBV29-1, the J call TRBJ1-1, with D possibly matching TRBD1 (5 bases). V lost 6 bases and J lost 5, with 16 bases in between. Germline V CDR1 and CDR2: SQVTM, ANQGSEA. CDR3 size: 13 residues. Here the CDR3 reads CSVAGRWGTEAFF. The CDR3 bases are TGCAGCGTAGCCGGGAGGTGGGGGACTGAAGCTTTCTTT.

The chain employs TRBV28 and TRBJ2-3, with 15 nucleotides matching TRBD2. V trimming: 7 bases; J trimming: 0 bases; junction bases outside the gene matches: 11. The CDR3 covers 19 residues. The germline gives CDR1 MDHEN, CDR2 SYDVKM. This CDR3 reads CASTLLGLAGGTSTDTQYF. The CDR3 nucleotides are TGTGCCAGCACCCTCCTAGGACTAGCGGGGGGGACTAGCACAGATACGCAGTATTTT.

The chain couples TRBV5-1 to TRBJ2-1; 9 bases fit TRBD1. The germline V gene encodes CDR1 SGHRS and CDR2 YFSETQ. After removal of 3 bases from V and 6 bases from J, the junction contained 25 bases not matched to a gene. CDR3 length: 21 residues. CDR3 nucleotides: TGCGCCAGCAGCTCTGCCACCCCCGGGACAGGGACCTATTCTCCCTTCAATGAGCAGTTCTTC. The encoded protein is CASSSATPGTGTYSPFNEQFF.

This sequence joins TRBV4-3 and TRBJ1-1; D perhaps matches TRBD1 (5 bases). V was cut by 1 base and J by 3 bases, with 15 bases left in between. Looked up from germline, CDR1 is LGHNA and CDR2 is YSLEER. The CDR3 runs to 16 residues. The CDR3 sequence: CASSQALFKGYTEAFF. For the CDR3, the DNA is TGCGCCAGCAGCCAAGCCCTGTTCAAGGGGTACACTGAAGCTTTCTTT.

The table lists this clone with a count of one. The chain recombines TRBV19 with TRBJ2-5; TRBD1 matches at 8 bases. The V and J ends lost 4 bases and 5 bases, in that order; junction bases with no gene match: 9. CDR1 and CDR2 (germline): LNHDA, SQIVND (reference sequence). The CDR3 has 15 residues. The CDR3 region is CASSNRTGSRETQYF. The CDR3 region has the DNA TGTGCCAGTAGTAACCGGACAGGGTCTAGGGAGACCCAGTACTTC.

The chain links TRBV27 to TRBJ2-3; D not resolved. The germline gives CDR1 MNHEY, CDR2 SMNVEV (reference sequence). The CDR3 extends over 14 amino acids. Trimming left V 2 bases short and J 0 bases short, with 6 bases between. Written as DNA, the CDR3 is TGTGCCAGCAGTTTAACGGGTAGCACAGATACGCAGTATTTT. This encodes CASSLTGSTDTQYF.

J is TRBJ1-4 and V is TRBV2, with 9 bases aligning to TRBD1. This CDR3 spans 14 amino acids. V lost 6 bases and J lost 5; bases outside the gene matches: 4. Per the germline V gene, CDR1 is SNHLY and CDR2 is FYNNEI. DNA of the CDR3: TGTGCCAGCAGAAAGGGACAGGGAAATGAAAAACTGTTTTTT. Encoded protein: CASRKGQGNEKLFF.

The chain has TRBV10-3 and TRBJ2-3; D is tentatively TRBD1 or TRBD2 (5 bases each). The CDR3 consists of 14 residues. The V gene lost 3 bases and the J gene lost 6 bases, with 13 bases spanning the gap. Germline lookup yields CDR1 ENHRY and CDR2 SYGVKD. The chain's CDR3 is CAISEGTPQDTQYF. In nucleotides, the CDR3 is TGTGCCATCAGTGAAGGGACCCCTCAGGATACGCAGTATTTT.

The chain carries TRBV14 and TRBJ1-3; D uncertain. The CDR3 extends over 16 amino acids. Germline V gene lookup returns CDR1 SGHDN and CDR2 FVKESK. Trimming left V 0 bases short and J 0 bases short, with 9 bases between. Here the CDR3 DNA reads TGTGCCAGCAGCCAAGAGAGCTTTCCCTCTGGAAACACCATATATTTT. This translates into CASSQESFPSGNTIYF.

This chain connects TRBV20-1 to TRBJ1-1; the D gene is possibly TRBD1 (5 bases). The CDR3 length is 11 residues. Looked up from germline, CDR1 is DFQATT and CDR2 is SNEGSKA (reference sequence). Trimming removed 7 bases at V and 8 bases at J, with 14 bases between. The CDR3: CSGGAVAEAFF. CDR3 coding DNA: TGCAGTGGAGGGGCAGTTGCCGAAGCTTTCTTT.

CDR3 nucleotide sequence: TGTGCCAGCAGCTTGTCGGGGAATGCACGCACAGATACGCAGTATTTT. Its translation is CASSLSGNARTDTQYF. The rearrangement links TRBV5-6 to TRBJ2-3; TRBD2 is a possible D gene (5 bases). Germline assignment: CDR1 SGHDT and CDR2 YYEEEE. The CDR3 covers 16 residues. Trimming left V 1 base short and J 1 base short, with 13 bases between.

This chain connects TRBV3-1 (or the pseudogene TRBV3-2) to TRBJ2-7; D is possibly TRBD2 (6 bases). Deletions cut 4 bases from V and 3 bases from J, with 19 bases between. The CDR3 has 16 residues. The V gene's germline CDR1 is LGHDT and CDR2 YNNKEL (reference sequence). In DNA form, the CDR3 reads TGTGCCAGCAGCCTATCCCCTGGAGGGCGATTCTACGAGCAGTACTTC. It yields the protein CASSLSPGGRFYEQYF.